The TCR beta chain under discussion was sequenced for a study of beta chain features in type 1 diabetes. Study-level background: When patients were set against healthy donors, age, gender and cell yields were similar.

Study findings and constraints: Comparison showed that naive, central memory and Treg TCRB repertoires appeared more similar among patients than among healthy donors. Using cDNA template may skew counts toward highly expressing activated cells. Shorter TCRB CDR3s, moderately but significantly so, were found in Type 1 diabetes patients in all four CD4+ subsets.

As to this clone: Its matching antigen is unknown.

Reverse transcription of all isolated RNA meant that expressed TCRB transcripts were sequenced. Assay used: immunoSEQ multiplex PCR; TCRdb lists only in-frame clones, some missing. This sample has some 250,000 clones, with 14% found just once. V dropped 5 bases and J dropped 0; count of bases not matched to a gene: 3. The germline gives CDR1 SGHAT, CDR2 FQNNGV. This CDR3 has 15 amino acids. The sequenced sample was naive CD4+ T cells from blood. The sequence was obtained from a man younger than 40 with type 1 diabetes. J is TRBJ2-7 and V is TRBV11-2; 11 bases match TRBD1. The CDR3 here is CASSTGTGGSYEQYF. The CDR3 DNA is TGTGCCAGCAGCACCGGGACAGGGGGCTCCTACGAGCAGTACTTC.